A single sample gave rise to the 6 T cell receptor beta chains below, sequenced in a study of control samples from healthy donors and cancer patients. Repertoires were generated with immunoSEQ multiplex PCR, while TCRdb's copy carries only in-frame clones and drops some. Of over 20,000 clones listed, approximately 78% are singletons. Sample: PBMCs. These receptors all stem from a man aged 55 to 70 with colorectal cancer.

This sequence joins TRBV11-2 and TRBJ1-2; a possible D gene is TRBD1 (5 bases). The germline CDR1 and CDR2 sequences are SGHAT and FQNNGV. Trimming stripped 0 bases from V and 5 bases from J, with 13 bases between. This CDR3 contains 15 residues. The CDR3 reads CASSLEVGREYGYTF. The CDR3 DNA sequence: TGTGCCAGCAGCTTAGAAGTCGGCAGGGAGTATGGCTACACCTTC.

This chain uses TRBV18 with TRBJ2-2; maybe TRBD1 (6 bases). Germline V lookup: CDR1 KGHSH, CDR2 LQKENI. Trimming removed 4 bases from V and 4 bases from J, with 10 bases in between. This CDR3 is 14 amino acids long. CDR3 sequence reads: CASSLDRSTGELFF. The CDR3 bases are TGTGCCAGCTCACTCGACAGGAGCACCGGGGAGCTGTTTTTT.

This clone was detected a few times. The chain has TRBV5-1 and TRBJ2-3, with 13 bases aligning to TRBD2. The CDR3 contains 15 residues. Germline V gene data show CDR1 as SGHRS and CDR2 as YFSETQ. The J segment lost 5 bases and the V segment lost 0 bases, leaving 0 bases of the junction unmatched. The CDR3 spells CASSLGTSGGDTQYF. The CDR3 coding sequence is TGCGCCAGCAGCTTGGGGACTAGCGGGGGAGATACGCAGTATTTT.

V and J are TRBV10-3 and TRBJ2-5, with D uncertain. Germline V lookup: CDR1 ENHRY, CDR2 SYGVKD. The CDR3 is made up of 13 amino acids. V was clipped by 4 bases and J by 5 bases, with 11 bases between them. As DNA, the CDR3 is TGTGCCATCAGTGTCGGTCCCGAGGAGACCCAGTACTTC. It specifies CAISVGPEETQYF.

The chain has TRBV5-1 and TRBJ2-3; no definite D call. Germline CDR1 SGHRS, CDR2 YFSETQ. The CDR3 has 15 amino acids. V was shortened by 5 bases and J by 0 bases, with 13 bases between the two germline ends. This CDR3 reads CASRGFLSSTDTQYF. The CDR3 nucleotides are TGCGCCAGCAGGGGATTTCTCTCTAGCACAGATACGCAGTATTTT.

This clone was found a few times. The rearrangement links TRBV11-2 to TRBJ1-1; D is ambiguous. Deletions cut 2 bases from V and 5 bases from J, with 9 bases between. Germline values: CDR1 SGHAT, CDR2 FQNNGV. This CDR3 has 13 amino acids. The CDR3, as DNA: TGTGCCAGCAGCTTACAATTGGGGACTGAAGCTTTCTTT. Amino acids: CASSLQLGTEAFF.